This T cell receptor beta chain appears in the sequencing data of a study of cytomegalovirus exposure and HLA in healthy donors. This clone was observed a handful of times. Antigen unknown. Study observations and caveats: 150 to 200 TCR beta chains were listed as cytomegalovirus-associated. Most TCR sequences proved rare, with some public TCRs found in many donors. Presence/absence analyses assumed roughly uniform sequencing depth across donors.

Primers included in the PCR were 60 Vbeta and 13 Jbeta primers. TCRdb keeps only in-frame clones here, not all; method: immunoSEQ multiplex PCR. Of some 150,000 clones in the sample, under 80% were seen once. Germline V gene lookup returns CDR1 SQVTM and CDR2 ANQGSEA. Trimming took 4 bases from V and 0 from J; bases not matched to a gene: 8. This CDR3 is 17 amino acids long. The sequence was collected from a man aged 18 to 30 in good health and CMV-seropositive. The chain combines TRBV29-1 with TRBJ2-2, with 10 bases lining up with TRBD2. The material sequenced was PBMCs. CDR3 in amino acids: CSVGGASGRSNTGELFF. DNA for the CDR3: TGCAGCGTTGGGGGGGCTAGCGGGAGATCGAACACCGGGGAGCTGTTTTTT.